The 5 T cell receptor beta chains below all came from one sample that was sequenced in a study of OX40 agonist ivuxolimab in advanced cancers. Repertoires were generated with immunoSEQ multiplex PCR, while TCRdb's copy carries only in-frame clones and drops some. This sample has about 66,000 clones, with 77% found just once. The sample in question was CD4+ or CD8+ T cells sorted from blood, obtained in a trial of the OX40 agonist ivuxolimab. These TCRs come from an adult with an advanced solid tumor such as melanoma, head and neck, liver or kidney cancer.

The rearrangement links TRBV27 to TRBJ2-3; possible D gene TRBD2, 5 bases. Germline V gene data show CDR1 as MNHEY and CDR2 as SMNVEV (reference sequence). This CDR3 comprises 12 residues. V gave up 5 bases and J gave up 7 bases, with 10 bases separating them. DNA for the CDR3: TGTGCCAGCAGTCTGTCCGGGAATACGCAGTATTTT. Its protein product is CASSLSGNTQYF.

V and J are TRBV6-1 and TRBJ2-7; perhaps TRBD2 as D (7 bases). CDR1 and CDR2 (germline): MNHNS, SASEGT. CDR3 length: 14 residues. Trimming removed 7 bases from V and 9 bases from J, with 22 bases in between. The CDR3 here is CASTEGGGPDGQYF. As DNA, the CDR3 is TGTGCCAGCACCGAAGGGGGGGGGCCAGATGGGCAGTACTTC.

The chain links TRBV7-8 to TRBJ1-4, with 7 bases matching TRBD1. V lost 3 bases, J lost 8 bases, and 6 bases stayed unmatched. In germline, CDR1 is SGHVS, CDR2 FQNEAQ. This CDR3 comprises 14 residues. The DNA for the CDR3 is TGTGCCAGCAGCTTTCGGCAGGGGGAAGAAAAACTGTTTTTT. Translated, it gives CASSFRQGEEKLFF.

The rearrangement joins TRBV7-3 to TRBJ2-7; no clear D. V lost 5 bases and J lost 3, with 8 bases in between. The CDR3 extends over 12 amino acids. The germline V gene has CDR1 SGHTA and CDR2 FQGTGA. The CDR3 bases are TGTGCCAGCAGCCCCGTATACTACGAGCAGTACTTC. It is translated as CASSPVYYEQYF.

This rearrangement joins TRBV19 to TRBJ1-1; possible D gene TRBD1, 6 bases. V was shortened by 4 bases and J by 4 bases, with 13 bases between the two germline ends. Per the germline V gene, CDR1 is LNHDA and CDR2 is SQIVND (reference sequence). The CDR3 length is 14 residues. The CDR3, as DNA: TGTGCCAGTAGTACAGGGGCTATGACCACTGAAGCTTTCTTT. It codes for CASSTGAMTTEAFF.